The T cell receptor (beta chain) described here comes from a study of blood T cells in healthy people across ages. Together with a sample-barcoded 5' primer, a J-beta primer mix was included in a second PCR lasting roughly 6 to 12 cycles. TCRdb passed the 5' RACE reads through MiXCR, listing each CDR3 protein once. The table lists under 2,000,000 distinct CDR3 sequences, roughly 52% of them singletons. The sequenced sample was blood. This TCR came from a woman in her thirties or forties in good health.

CDR3 sequence reads: CVTQTGLSTDTQYF. The CDR3 DNA sequence: TGTGTGACCCAGACAGGGCTTAGCACAGATACGCAGTATTTT. J is TRBJ2-3 and V is TRBV6-1; TRBD1 agrees at 7 bases. CDR1 and CDR2 (germline): MNHNS, SASEGT. The CDR3 loop spans 14 amino acids.